This TCR beta chain stems from a study of blood T cell repertoires in COVID-19 (dated by TCRdb to the early 2020s). Describing the broader study: The collaborator samples originated in the United States, Italy and Spain and spanned the acute and convalescent phases of COVID-19. The prospective study material was composed of cDNA or gDNA derived from T cells, B-cell-depleted T cells, or PBMCs. Subjects who had been exposed to COVID-19, were actively infected with it, or had recovered from it provided the deeply sampled blood TCRbeta repertoires that made up the dataset. The repertoires were released in a freely available public database intended as a resource for research on the immune response to SARS-CoV-2. The samples were drawn from two sources: the first 160 participants of the ongoing ImmuneRACE study, and 1,200 or so subjects contributed by 6 global collaborators. The sample metadata nearly always contained a de-identified subject ID, COVID-19 status, age in years and sex. Where available, HLA class I and class II types were taken from metadata supplied by the sample provider and were not determined by assay-based typing.

Collaborating institutions collected whole blood in K2EDTA tubes following their own protocols. For TCRbeta analysis, collaborators shipped samples as frozen whole blood, isolated PBMCs, or DNA extracted from either of those sample types. Overall study outcomes, separate from this receptor: How much clinical and demographic metadata was included differed by source and by participant, and the metadata was provided uncurated.

TCRbeta CDR3 regions were amplified from genomic DNA by means of the immunoSEQ Assay, a bias-controlled multiplex PCR. The authors' pipeline ran thus. Within the assay, amplification of reference gene primers was used to estimate how many nucleated cells each sample contained. To quantify the absolute abundance of each unique TCRbeta CDR3 rearrangement, sequence reads were collapsed and filtered. For each sample, productive Simpson clonality was calculated as the square root of Simpson's diversity index over productive rearrangements. Sourced from immuneACCESS, this table was stored by TCRdb with only in-frame sequences that have V and J called. A share of the clones is absent; for the studies checked, an unresolved V gene accounts for under half, and the remainder has no known explanation. V and J calls plus clone size are reproduced from that table; the DNA served to infer D and trimming. This sample holds about 110,000 clones; roughly 88% were observed only once. The top ten hold around 0.77% of the sample.

From a lookup of the germline V gene, CDR1 and CDR2 are SGHRS and YFSETQ. Trimming takes 0 bases off V and 3 bases off J; junction bases not matched to a gene: 9. The CDR3 starts with the cysteine, ends with the phenylalanine, and has 17 residues. Solely the CDR3 DNA is kept, with 51 bases framed from the first base. Turning to this clone: Its antigen specificity is not known. Base qualities are not provided; no much larger clone lies one nucleotide away.

The TCR originated in a woman in her sixties or seventies with acute or convalescent COVID-19. The chain joins TRBV5-1 to TRBJ1-3; 7 central nucleotides agree with TRBD1. Sequencing was done on a sample of peripheral blood. The DNA sequence is given as TGCGCCAGCAGCTTGGGGACAGGCGAGGCGTATGGAAACACCATATATTTT. Protein translation: CASSLGTGEAYGNTIYF.